The 6 T cell receptor beta chains given below trace back to one sample, sequenced in a study of somatic mutations in cytotoxic T cells in rheumatoid arthritis. The assay was immunoSEQ multiplex PCR, and TCRdb's table has in-frame clones only and misses some. This table has under 35,000 clones, around 87% appearing once. Sequenced sample: CD8+ T cells sorted from blood. The origin of the receptors is an adult with rheumatoid arthritis.

The chain employs TRBV30 and TRBJ2-1; 10 bases line up with TRBD2. The CDR3 totals 16 residues. Looked up from germline, CDR1 is GTSNPN and CDR2 is SVGIG (reference sequence). V shed 2 bases, J shed 7 bases, and the junction held 11 bases outside the gene matches. CDR3 coding DNA: TGTGCCTGGAGTCCTGACCTAAGCGGGGGGGGTAATGAGCAGTTCTTC. Encoded protein: CAWSPDLSGGGNEQFF.

The V gene is TRBV10-3, the J gene TRBJ2-7, with D uncertain. Germline CDR1 and CDR2: ENHRY and SYGVKD. The CDR3 spans 13 residues. V gave up 8 bases and J gave up 0 bases, with 11 bases separating them. The CDR3: CAIPRPSSYEQYF. As DNA, the CDR3 is TGTGCCATCCCCAGACCGAGCTCCTACGAGCAGTACTTC.

This rearrangement joins TRBV5-1 to TRBJ2-2; 13 bases are a match to TRBD2. CDR1 and CDR2 from the germline V gene are SGHRS and YFSETQ. The CDR3 consists of 16 residues. Unmatched junction bases numbered 7, after V lost 4 bases and J lost 7 bases. The CDR3, as DNA: TGCGCCAGCAGCACCGGACTAGCGGGAGCAGGCGGGGAGCTGTTTTTT. Its protein is CASSTGLAGAGGELFF.

This chain connects TRBV6-5 to TRBJ1-2; 7 bases map to TRBD1. V lost 5 bases, J lost 6 bases, and 0 bases stayed unmatched. Germline V gene data show CDR1 as MNHEY and CDR2 as SVGAGI. The CDR3 is 11 residues long. The CDR3, as DNA: TGTGCCAGCAGTGGACAGGATGGCTACACCTTC. Translated: CASSGQDGYTF.

About this clone: The junction departs from germline at one end; a sequencing error may be responsible. This chain links TRBV7-7 with TRBJ2-2; 7 nucleotides line up with TRBD2. Germline V lookup: CDR1 SSHAT, CDR2 FNYEAQ (reference sequence). This CDR3 contains 15 residues. The CDR3 loop reads CASSQQRENTGELFF. CDR3 nucleotides: TGTGCTAGCAGCCAGCAGCGGGAGAACACCGGGGAGCTGTTTTTT.

This clone came up once. The chain joins TRBV29-1 to TRBJ2-6, with 7 bases matching TRBD1. The J segment lost 2 bases and the V segment lost 5 bases, leaving 3 bases of the junction unmatched. Germline lookup yields CDR1 SQVTM and CDR2 ANQGSEA. The CDR3 runs to 14 residues. The CDR3 nucleotides are TGCAGCGTTAACACAGGGGCTGGGGCCAACGTCCTGACTTTC. Its protein product is CSVNTGAGANVLTF.